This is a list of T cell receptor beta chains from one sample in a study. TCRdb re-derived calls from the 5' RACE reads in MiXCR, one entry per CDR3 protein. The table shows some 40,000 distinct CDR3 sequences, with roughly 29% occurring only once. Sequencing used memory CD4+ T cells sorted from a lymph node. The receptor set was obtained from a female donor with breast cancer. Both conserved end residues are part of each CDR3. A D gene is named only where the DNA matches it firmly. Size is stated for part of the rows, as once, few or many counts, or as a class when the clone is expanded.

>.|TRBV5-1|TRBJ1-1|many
CASRTPNTEAFF
TGCGCCAGCAGAACGCCGAACACTGAAGCTTTCTTT
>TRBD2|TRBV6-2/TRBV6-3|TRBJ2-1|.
CASRELAASYNEQFF
TGTGCCAGCAGGGAACTAGCGGCATCCTACAATGAGCAGTTCTTC
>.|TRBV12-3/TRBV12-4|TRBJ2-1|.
CASSPGRNNEQSF
TGTGCCAGCAGCCCTGGTCGGAACAATGAGCAGTCCTTC
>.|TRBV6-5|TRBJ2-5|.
CAGSYAGGYQETQYF
TGTGCCGGCAGTTACGCAGGAGGGTACCAAGAGACCCAGTACTTC
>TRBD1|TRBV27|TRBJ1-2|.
CASSGQGNYGYTF
TGTGCCAGCAGCGGACAGGGTAACTATGGCTACACCTTC
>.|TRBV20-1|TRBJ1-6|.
CSARKSSYNSPLHF
TGCAGTGCTAGGAAGAGCTCCTATAATTCACCCCTCCACTTT
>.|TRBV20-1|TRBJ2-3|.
CSALTYRVPDTQYF
TGCAGTGCCCTAACGTACAGGGTGCCAGATACGCAGTATTTT
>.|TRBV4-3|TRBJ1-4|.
CASSQGRDEKLVF
TGCGCCAGCAGCCAAGGCAGGGATGAAAAACTGGTTTTT
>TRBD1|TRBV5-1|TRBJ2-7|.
CASSLVRGLYEQYF
TGCGCCAGCAGCTTGGTGAGGGGGCTCTACGAGCAGTACTTC
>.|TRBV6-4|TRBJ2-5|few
CAILKGDQETQYF
TGTGCCATCCTGAAGGGGGATCAAGAGACCCAGTACTTC
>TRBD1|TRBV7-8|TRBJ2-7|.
CASSLGQDLYEQYF
TGTGCCAGCAGCCTGGGACAGGACCTCTACGAGCAGTACTTC
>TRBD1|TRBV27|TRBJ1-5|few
CASSGTGGHQPQHF
TGTGCCAGCAGTGGGACAGGAGGTCATCAGCCCCAGCATTTT
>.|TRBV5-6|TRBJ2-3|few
CASSPLGGRSTDTQYF
TGTGCCAGCAGCCCCTTAGGGGGGAGAAGCACAGATACGCAGTATTTT
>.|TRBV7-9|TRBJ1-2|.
CASSLSYGYTF
TGTGCCAGCAGCTTAAGCTATGGCTACACCTTC
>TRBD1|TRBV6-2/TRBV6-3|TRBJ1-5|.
CASSYSQGPGQPQHF
TGTGCCAGCAGTTACTCACAGGGGCCGGGTCAGCCCCAGCATTTT
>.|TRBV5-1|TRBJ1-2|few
CASSLAVGGLYGYTF
TGCGCCAGCAGCTTGGCCGTGGGGGGCCTTTATGGCTACACCTTC
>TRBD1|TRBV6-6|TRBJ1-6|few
CASTGQLNSPLHF
TGTGCCAGCACGGGACAGCTTAATTCACCCCTCCACTTT
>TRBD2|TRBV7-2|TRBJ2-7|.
CASSLASGRYEQYF
TGTGCCAGCAGCTTAGCTAGCGGGAGATACGAGCAGTACTTC
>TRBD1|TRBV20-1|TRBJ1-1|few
CSASIHRGNTEAFF
TGCAGTGCTTCCATCCACAGGGGGAACACTGAAGCTTTCTTT
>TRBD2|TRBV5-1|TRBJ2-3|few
CASSAFEGGSTDTQYF
TGCGCCAGCAGCGCTTTTGAGGGAGGGAGCACAGATACGCAGTATTTT
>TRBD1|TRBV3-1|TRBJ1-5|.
CASSLRTGGQPQHF
TGTGCCAGCAGCCTCCGGACAGGGGGTCAGCCCCAGCATTTT
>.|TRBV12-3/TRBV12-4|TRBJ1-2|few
CASSLARGKDGYTF
TGTGCCAGCAGTTTAGCCAGGGGAAAGGATGGCTACACCTTC
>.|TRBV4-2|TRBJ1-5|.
CASSQEYGGAYQPQHF
TGTGCCAGCAGCCAAGAGTATGGGGGCGCTTATCAGCCCCAGCATTTT
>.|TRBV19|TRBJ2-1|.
CASSLGRGSNEQFF
TGTGCCAGTAGTCTCGGCCGGGGGTCCAATGAGCAGTTCTTC
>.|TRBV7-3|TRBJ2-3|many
CASSPVGDTQYF
TGTGCCAGCAGCCCCGTAGGGGATACGCAGTATTTT
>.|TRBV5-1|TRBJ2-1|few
CASRVVGGSYNEQFF
TGCGCCAGCAGAGTTGTGGGGGGTTCCTACAATGAGCAGTTCTTC
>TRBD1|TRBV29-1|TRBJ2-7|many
CSVAGGGGYEQYF
TGCAGCGTAGCAGGGGGCGGCGGATACGAGCAGTACTTC
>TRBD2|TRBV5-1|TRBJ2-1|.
CASSLDLTSWTNEQFF
TGCGCCAGCAGCTTGGATCTGACTAGCTGGACAAATGAGCAGTTCTTC
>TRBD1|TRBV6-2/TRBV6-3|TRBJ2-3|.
CGTGVDTQYF
TGTGGTACAGGGGTGGATACGCAGTATTTT
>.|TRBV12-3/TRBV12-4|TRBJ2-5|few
CASSPLGTQETQYF
TGTGCCAGCAGTCCACTAGGGACGCAAGAGACCCAGTACTTC
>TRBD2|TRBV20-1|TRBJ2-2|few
CSVEAGLNTGELFF
TGCAGTGTCGAAGCGGGGTTGAACACCGGGGAGCTGTTTTTT
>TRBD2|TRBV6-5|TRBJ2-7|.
CASSGTSGNEQYF
TGTGCCAGCAGCGGGACTAGCGGGAACGAGCAGTACTTC
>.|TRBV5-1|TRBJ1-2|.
CASSLGPGTIGYTF
TGCGCCAGCAGCCTGGGACCAGGGACTATTGGTTACACCTTC
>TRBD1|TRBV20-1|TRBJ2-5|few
CSVTLGDRVQETQYF
TGCAGTGTCACCCTGGGGGACAGGGTACAAGAGACCCAGTACTTC
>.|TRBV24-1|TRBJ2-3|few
CATGQFTDTQYF
TGTGCCACTGGACAGTTCACAGATACGCAGTATTTT
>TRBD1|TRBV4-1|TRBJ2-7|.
CACSLNDRANYEQYF
TGCGCCTGCAGCTTAAACGACAGGGCTAACTACGAGCAGTACTTC
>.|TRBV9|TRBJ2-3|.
CASSVGLPPDTQYF
TGTGCCAGCAGCGTAGGCCTGCCTCCAGATACGCAGTATTTT
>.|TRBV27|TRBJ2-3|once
CASSLLTPNNADTQYF
TGTGCCAGCAGTTTACTTACACCGAACAACGCAGATACGCAGTATTTT
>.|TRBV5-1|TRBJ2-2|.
CASSLDSFPTGELFF
TGCGCCAGCAGCTTGGATAGCTTCCCCACCGGGGAGCTGTTTTTT
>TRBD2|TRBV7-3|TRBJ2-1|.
CASHLGLAGVNEQFF
TGTGCCAGCCACTTAGGACTAGCGGGAGTCAATGAGCAGTTCTTC
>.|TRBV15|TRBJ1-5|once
CATSRDLAEYQPQHF
TGTGCCACCAGCAGAGATCTGGCCGAGTATCAGCCCCAGCATTTT
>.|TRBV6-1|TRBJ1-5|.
CASSRTADRNQTQHF
TGTGCCAGCAGCCGAACAGCCGACCGCAATCAGACCCAGCATTTT
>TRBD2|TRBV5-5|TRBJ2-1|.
CASSTSGGAGNEQFF
TGTGCCAGCAGCACTAGCGGGGGGGCCGGTAATGAGCAGTTCTTC
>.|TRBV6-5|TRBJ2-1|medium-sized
CASSYSGVSEQFF
TGTGCCAGCAGTTACTCTGGAGTAAGCGAACAGTTCTTC
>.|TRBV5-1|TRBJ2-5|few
CASSTRQGGLSETQYF
TGCGCCAGCAGCACCAGACAGGGAGGGCTCTCGGAGACCCAGTACTTC
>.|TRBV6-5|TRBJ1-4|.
CASSYAGTNGEKLFF
TGTGCCAGCAGTTACGCCGGGACAAACGGTGAAAAACTGTTTTTT
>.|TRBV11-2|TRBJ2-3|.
CASSAMNLGPNYDTDKDTQYF
TGTGCCAGCAGCGCGATGAACCTTGGACCCAACTACGACACAGATAAGGATACGCAGTATTTT
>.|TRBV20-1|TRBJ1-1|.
CSARSYTEAFF
TGCAGTGCTAGGAGTTACACTGAAGCTTTCTTT
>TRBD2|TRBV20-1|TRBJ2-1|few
CSARDFRLAGGYNEQFF
TGCAGTGCTAGAGATTTTCGGCTAGCGGGAGGGTACAATGAGCAGTTCTTC
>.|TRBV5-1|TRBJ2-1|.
CASSLPPDEQFF
TGCGCCAGCAGCTTGCCCCCCGATGAGCAGTTCTTC
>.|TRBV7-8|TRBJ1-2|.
CASSPQGNYGYTF
TGTGCCAGCAGCCCCCAGGGGAACTATGGCTACACCTTC
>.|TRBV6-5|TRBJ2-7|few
CASSYSLGTSEQYF
TGTGCCAGCAGTTACTCATTAGGGACTTCGGAGCAGTACTTC
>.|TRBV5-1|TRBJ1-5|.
CASSLTGMSNQPQHF
TGCGCCAGCAGCTTGACAGGGATGAGCAATCAGCCCCAGCATTTT
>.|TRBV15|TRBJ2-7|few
CATSRVGEAEQYF
TGTGCCACCAGCAGAGTGGGGGAGGCCGAGCAGTACTTC
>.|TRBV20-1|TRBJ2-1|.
CSAKPGEGAYNEQFF
TGCAGTGCCAAGCCAGGGGAGGGGGCCTACAATGAGCAGTTCTTC
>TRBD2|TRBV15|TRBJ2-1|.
CATSTGLADNEQFF
TGTGCCACCAGCACGGGACTAGCGGACAATGAGCAGTTCTTC
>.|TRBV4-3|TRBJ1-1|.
CASSQSQRGGGTEAFF
TGCGCCAGCAGCCAATCCCAACGTGGTGGGGGGACTGAAGCTTTCTTT
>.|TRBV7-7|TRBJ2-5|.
CASSPRRSEETQYF
TGTGCTAGCAGCCCCCGGAGGTCAGAGGAGACCCAGTACTTC
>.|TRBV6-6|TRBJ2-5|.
CASSSTNRRGEREETQYF
TGTGCCAGCAGTTCAACCAACCGACGCGGGGAGCGAGAAGAGACCCAGTACTTC
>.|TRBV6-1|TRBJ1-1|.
CASSGGDRAFF
TGTGCCAGCAGTGGTGGAGACCGGGCTTTCTTT